A single sample is the source of the 29 T cell receptor beta chains below, sequenced in a study of regulatory T cells in long-lasting Graves disease. According to the study, TCR beta libraries were built with iRepertoire HTBI primers and CDR3-region Arm-PCR. TCRdb re-called the multiplex PCR reads through MiXCR, storing one row per CDR3 protein. The data hold about 660,000 distinct CDR3 sequences, with about 30% observed a single time. Time point: persistent/refractory GD, antithyroid drugs over 5 years with positive TRAb. Following extraction of RNA from PBMCs, that RNA was used to make the TCR library. The specimen comprised peripheral blood mononuclear cells (PBMCs), sampled when the disease was refractory, from a patient treated with antithyroid drugs. These receptors were obtained from a female donor with Graves disease.

The rearrangement uses TRBV28 and TRBJ2-5; 7 bases line up with TRBD2. The tail of the sequence fits TRBJ2-3 better, so the J call may be wrong. The germline V gene encodes CDR1 MDHEN and CDR2 SYDVKM. The CDR3 has 15 residues. The CDR3 reads CASMRYGGRADTQYF. CDR3 sequence (DNA): TGTGCCAGCATGAGGTATGGCGGGAGAGCAGATACGCAGTATTTT.

This rearrangement joins TRBV30 to TRBJ1-3; D remains unclear. Trimming stripped 2 bases from V and 0 bases from J, with 8 bases between. This CDR3 is 14 amino acids long. The V gene's germline CDR1 is GTSNPN and CDR2 SVGIG (reference sequence). CDR3 loop: CAWSKRRSGNTIYF. CDR3 nucleotides: TGTGCCTGGAGTAAGCGACGCTCTGGAAACACCATATATTTT.

The sample holds many counts of this clonotype. V gene TRBV30 combines with J gene TRBJ2-5; the D gene is possibly TRBD2 (6 bases). The CDR3 totals 15 residues. The ends were cut back, 0 bases at V and 5 bases at J, with 16 bases in the middle. CDR1 and CDR2 from the germline V gene are GTSNPN and SVGIG (reference sequence). The CDR3 bases are TGTGCCTGGAGTGTAAACCCCACAGGAGGGGAGACCCAGTACTTC. Protein sequence: CAWSVNPTGGETQYF.

This clonotype was seen a few times. J is TRBJ2-6 and V is TRBV5-1; 8 bases align to TRBD1. From germline, CDR1 is SGHRS and CDR2 YFSETQ. This CDR3 is built from 15 residues. V lost 4 bases to trimming and J lost 4 bases; unmatched junction nucleotides: 4. This chain's CDR3 is CASSETGGGANVLTF. In DNA, the CDR3 is TGCGCCAGCAGCGAAACAGGGGGAGGGGCCAACGTCCTGACTTTC.

The chain combines TRBV11-2 with TRBJ2-5; perhaps TRBD1 as D (5 bases). Matching the DNA end better, TRBJ2-1 makes the J call doubtful. Germline loops: CDR1 SGHAT, CDR2 FQNNGV. The CDR3 extends over 12 amino acids. The CDR3 nucleotides read TGTGCCAGCAGCTTAAGGGGCTATGAGCAGTTCTTC. It translates to CASSLRGYEQFF.

This chain joins TRBV20-1 and TRBJ2-7; 7 bases are a match to TRBD1. This CDR3 has 15 amino acids. From germline, CDR1 is DFQATT and CDR2 SNEGSKA (reference sequence). With 0 bases clipped from V and 6 bases from J, the junction kept 11 bases outside the gene matches. Here the CDR3 DNA reads TGCAGTGCTAGAGATAGGAGAGGGGCAGGGGGCGAGCAGTACTTC. It yields the protein CSARDRRGAGGEQYF.

This chain uses TRBV7-9 with TRBJ2-7, with D perhaps matching TRBD2 (5 bases). The CDR3 sequence is 12 residues long. V was shortened by 11 bases and J by 5 bases, with 16 bases between the two germline ends. Germline-derived CDR1 and CDR2 are SEHNR and FQNEAQ (reference sequence). For the CDR3, the DNA is TGTGCCTCGCGAGGGATCATCGACGAGCAGTACTTC. The encoded protein is CASRGIIDEQYF.

The chain couples TRBV7-9 to TRBJ2-7; 8 positions match TRBD2. This CDR3 comprises 14 residues. Per the germline V gene, CDR1 is SEHNR and CDR2 is FQNEAQ (reference sequence). With 9 bases clipped from V and 2 bases from J, the junction kept 9 bases outside the gene matches. This CDR3 reads CASKLAGATYEQYF. The CDR3 DNA reads TGTGCCAGTAAGCTAGCGGGTGCTACCTACGAGCAGTACTTC.

The chain is built from TRBV12-3 or TRBV12-4 and TRBJ1-5, with a weak D call TRBD1 (6 bases). CDR3 length equals 19 residues. Trimming stripped 6 bases from V and 0 bases from J, with 24 bases between. CDR3 nucleotide sequence: TGTGCCAGCAGCCGAGACTCAATACCGGGGGCAAATAGCAATCAGCCCCAGCATTTT. Translating it yields CASSRDSIPGANSNQPQHF.

Many counts were recorded for this clonotype. This sequence joins TRBV6-5 and TRBJ1-2; the match to TRBD1 covers 8 bases. The CDR3 is made up of 13 amino acids. The germline V gene has CDR1 MNHEY and CDR2 SVGAGI. Trimming removed 2 bases from V and 7 bases from J; junction bases left unmatched: 3. CDR3 bases: TGTGCCAGCAGTTACGGACAGGGCTTTGGCTACACCTTC. It specifies CASSYGQGFGYTF.

The chain recombines TRBV12-3 or TRBV12-4 with TRBJ1-5, with TRBD1 as a possible D gene (5 bases). The CDR3 spans 15 residues. V gave up 0 bases and J gave up 11 bases, with 17 bases separating them. CDR3 sequence (DNA): TGTGCCAGCAGTTTAGCGGGGGGGACCCGATGGACCCAGCATTTT. Amino acid sequence: CASSLAGGTRWTQHF.

V gene TRBV6-2 or TRBV6-3 combines with J gene TRBJ1-1, with TRBD1 as a possible D gene (5 bases). Germline lookup yields CDR1 MNHEY and CDR2 SVGEGT. V lost 5 bases, J lost 7 bases, and 17 bases lay in between. The CDR3 sequence is 14 residues long. The CDR3 spells CASSDSGSLYEAFF. As DNA, the CDR3 is TGTGCCAGCAGTGATTCAGGGTCCCTTTATGAAGCTTTCTTT.

At least ten counts were recorded for this clonotype. This sequence joins TRBV6-1 and TRBJ2-5; D gene ambiguous. This CDR3 region has 11 residues. The germline CDR1 and CDR2 sequences are MNHNS and SASEGT. V dropped 6 bases and J dropped 3 bases, with 5 bases sitting between them. The CDR3 bases are TGTGCCAGCAGCATAAAAGAGACCCAGTACTTC. It yields the protein CASSIKETQYF.

This clonotype appeared once. The chain combines TRBV7-9 with TRBJ2-5, with D unresolved. The CDR3 contains 15 residues. V was pared by 2 bases and J by 5 bases, with 15 bases between. Germline-derived CDR1 and CDR2 are SEHNR and FQNEAQ (reference sequence). For the CDR3, the DNA is TGTGCCAGCAGCTTACCAGGCCGGGCTCGGGAGACCCAGTACTTC. Its translation: CASSLPGRARETQYF.

This clonotype was observed a few times. The V call is TRBV6-2 or TRBV6-3, the J call TRBJ1-5; a weak D match, TRBD1 (5 bases). With 0 bases removed from V and 4 bases from J, the gap between germline ends came to 16 bases. There are 17 residues in the CDR3. Germline V gene sequence: CDR1 MNHEY, CDR2 SVGEGT. In nucleotides, the CDR3 is TGTGCCAGCAGTTACTCGGGGGGGAGGTATCCGAATCAGCCCCAGCATTTT. Protein: CASSYSGGRYPNQPQHF.

The chain joins TRBV20-1 to TRBJ1-1, with TRBD1 identical over 8 bases. This CDR3 has 15 residues. CDR1 and CDR2 from the germline V gene are DFQATT and SNEGSKA (reference sequence). V gave up 5 bases and J gave up 0 bases; unmatched junction bases: 8. The CDR3 reads CSADSTGGLNTEAFF. CDR3 DNA sequence: TGCAGTGCTGATTCCACAGGGGGTTTGAACACTGAAGCTTTCTTT.

V and J are TRBV12-3 or TRBV12-4 and TRBJ1-2; 7 nucleotides match TRBD1. The CDR3 is 13 amino acids. The V and J ends lost 5 bases and 4 bases, in that order; junction bases with no gene match: 4. CDR3: CASSIQGSYGYTF. The CDR3 DNA sequence: TGTGCCAGCAGTATACAGGGGTCCTATGGCTACACCTTC.

This clonotype was found a few times. The rearrangement uses TRBV6-1 and TRBJ1-5, with D possibly being TRBD1 (5 bases). The CDR3 extends over 15 amino acids. V lost 6 bases, J lost 7 bases, and 19 bases lay in between. Germline V gene lookup returns CDR1 MNHNS and CDR2 SASEGT. In DNA, the CDR3 is TGTGCCAGCAGCGCCCCTCGGGGGGAAGGACAGCCCCAGCATTTT. Translating it yields CASSAPRGEGQPQHF.

This clonotype was recorded many times. This chain links TRBV2 with TRBJ2-5, with TRBD2 identical over 9 bases. Germline values: CDR1 SNHLY, CDR2 FYNNEI. The trim removed 3 bases at V and 4 bases at J, leaving 6 bases unmatched. The CDR3 sequence is 15 residues long. CDR3 in amino acids: CASSDGLAGLETQYF. The CDR3 coding sequence is TGTGCCAGCAGTGATGGGCTAGCGGGACTAGAGACCCAGTACTTC. Full variable domain (remainder filled in from reference TRBV2 and TRBJ2-5): EPEVTQTPSHQVTQMGQEVILRCVPISNHLYFYWYRQILGQKVEFLVSFYNNEISEKSEIFDDQFSVERPDGSNFTLKIRSTKLEDSAMYFCASSDGLAGLETQYFGPGTRLLVL.

This clonotype occurred a few times. One end of the junction is discordant with germline, which a read error may explain. The chain recombines TRBV7-2 with TRBJ1-1; no definite D call. In germline, CDR1 is SGHTA, CDR2 FQGNSA. This CDR3 is built from 14 residues. The CDR3 reads CANSFLRLNTEAFF. The CDR3 DNA reads TGTGCCAACAGCTTCCTTCGCTTGAACACTGAAGCTTTCTTT.

The J gene is TRBJ1-4, the V gene TRBV6-1; no clear D gene. The ends were cut back, 4 bases at V and 7 bases at J, with 10 bases in the middle. The V gene's germline CDR1 is MNHNS and CDR2 SASEGT. CDR3 size: 13 residues. CDR3 coding DNA: TGTGCCAGCAGTGGAGAGGGAGTTGAAAAACTGTTTTTT. Translation: CASSGEGVEKLFF.

A remark on this clonotype: A much larger clone sits a single nucleotide away, making a read error possible. The missing conserved phenylalanine or tryptophan at the end of this CDR3 makes a read error likely. J is TRBJ2-7 and V is TRBV6-1; 13 nucleotides line up with TRBD2. The V gene end was trimmed by 6 bases and the J gene end by 3 bases; junction bases not matched to a gene: 5. This CDR3 region has 15 residues. The germline V gene has CDR1 MNHNS and CDR2 SASEGT. The CDR3 DNA reads as TGTGCCAGCAGAGCACTAGCGGGAGGGTTCTACGAGCAGTACCTC. Encoded protein: CASRALAGGFYEQYL.

This clonotype was observed at least ten times. The V and J genes are TRBV12-3 or TRBV12-4 and TRBJ1-5; TRBD1 matches 7 bases. This CDR3 comprises 14 residues. Trimming removed 2 bases from V and 2 bases from J; junction bases left unmatched: 0. CDR3 in amino acids: CASSLQGGNQPQHF. For the CDR3, the DNA is TGTGCCAGCAGTTTACAGGGGGGCAATCAGCCCCAGCATTTT.

This clonotype was counted only a few times. The chain carries TRBV27 and TRBJ1-3; a possible D gene is TRBD1 (5 bases). The CDR3 is made up of 17 amino acids. V was cut by 0 bases and J by 0 bases, with 12 bases left in between. The germline gives CDR1 MNHEY, CDR2 SMNVEV (reference sequence). As DNA, the CDR3 is TGTGCCAGCAGTTTATCCCCCCCAGGGAACTCTGGAAACACCATATATTTT. Translating it yields CASSLSPPGNSGNTIYF.

The chain has TRBV29-1 and TRBJ1-2; 10 nucleotides line up with TRBD1. The CDR3 totals 13 residues. J lost 2 bases, V lost 6 bases, and 3 bases had no gene match. Germline lookup yields CDR1 SQVTM and CDR2 ANQGSEA. DNA for the CDR3: TGCAGCGTGACGGACAGGGGGAACTATGGCTACACCTTC. This sequence encodes CSVTDRGNYGYTF. Full variable domain (missing parts from reference TRBV29-1 and TRBJ1-2): SAVISQKPSRDICQRGTSLTIQCQVDSQVTMMFWYRQQPGQSLTLIATANQGSEATYESGFVIDKFPISRPNLTFSTLTVSNMSPEDSSIYLCSVTDRGNYGYTFGSGTRLTVV.

This chain joins TRBV28 and TRBJ1-1, with TRBD1 matching over 8 bases. This CDR3 contains 19 residues. J lost 4 bases, V lost 6 bases, and 22 bases had no gene match. Germline CDR1 reads MDHEN; CDR2 reads SYDVKM. The CDR3, as DNA: TGTGCCAGCAGCCAAGAGGGGGTAGGACAGGGAGTTCTGGGCACTGAAGCTTTCTTT. It translates to CASSQEGVGQGVLGTEAFF.

V usage is TRBV6-1 and J usage is TRBJ1-1; 7 bases are a match to TRBD1. V trimming: 6 bases; J trimming: 6 bases; junction bases outside the gene matches: 16. Germline CDR1 MNHNS, CDR2 SASEGT. CDR3 length equals 16 residues. The DNA for the CDR3 is TGTGCCAGCAGACCCTTCCCCAGGGGGAGTAGTCCTGAAGCTTTCTTT. It translates to CASRPFPRGSSPEAFF.

In this sample, this clonotype turned up a few times. The rearrangement uses TRBV7-9 and TRBJ1-1; 7 positions agree with TRBD1. J gave up 0 bases and V 5 bases, and 12 bases lay outside the gene matches. CDR1 and CDR2 from the germline V gene are SEHNR and FQNEAQ (reference sequence). The CDR3 totals 17 residues. For the CDR3, the DNA is TGTGCCAGCAGCCCTCCGACAGGGTACGGTATGAACACTGAAGCTTTCTTT. The encoded protein is CASSPPTGYGMNTEAFF.

The chain employs TRBV12-3 or TRBV12-4 and TRBJ2-7; TRBD1 or TRBD2 may be the D gene (5 bases each). The V and J ends lost 5 bases and 3 bases respectively, with 17 bases between them. CDR3 size: 15 residues. CDR3 bases: TGTGCCAGCAGTGACGGGACCCAAGAAGACTACGAGCAGTACTTC. It is translated as CASSDGTQEDYEQYF.